The 10 T cell receptor beta chains in this list originate from one sample, sequenced in a study of identical twins. TCRdb itself ran the 5' RACE reads through MiXCR, one entry per CDR3 protein. The table lists 600,000 to 800,000 distinct CDR3 sequences, 21% of them singletons. This sample was shared with a second study, whose subject was T cells expressing NK-cell markers.

The sample comprised PBMCs. These TCRs come from a woman aged 18-35 years in good health.

V usage is TRBV6-4 and J usage is TRBJ2-1, with TRBD2 matching 8 bases. Germline trimming cut 6 bases from V and 2 bases from J; bases unmatched to any gene: 6. This CDR3 comprises 15 residues. Germline V gene lookup returns CDR1 MRHNA and CDR2 SNTAGT. DNA for the CDR3: TGTGCCAGCAGCGCACTAGCGGACCCCTACAATGAGCAGTTCTTC. Protein sequence: CASSALADPYNEQFF.

This chain joins TRBV11-2 and TRBJ2-7, with 7 bases aligning to TRBD2. The V gene's germline CDR1 is SGHAT and CDR2 FQNNGV. V gave up 2 bases and J gave up 8 bases; unmatched junction bases: 12. The CDR3 consists of 15 residues. CDR3 coding DNA: TGTGCCAGCAGCTTAATCGTCGGGGCGGGAGCCAAGCAGTACTTC. It translates to CASSLIVGAGAKQYF.

This clonotype has a count of ten or more. The chain employs TRBV5-1 and TRBJ1-2, with D possibly TRBD1 on 6 matching bases. The V end was cut by 4 bases, the J end by 2 bases, with 12 bases between. Germline values: CDR1 SGHRS, CDR2 YFSETQ. The CDR3 has 14 amino acids. The CDR3 DNA is TGCGCCAGCAGCCCTGACAGGCTGAACTATGGCTACACCTTC. This codes for CASSPDRLNYGYTF.

The V call is TRBV20-1, the J call TRBJ1-1, with a weak D call TRBD1 (6 bases). Germline-derived CDR1 and CDR2 are DFQATT and SNEGSKA (reference sequence). CDR3 size: 12 residues. The V end lost 6 bases, the J end lost 4 bases, and 12 bases lay between the germline ends. The CDR3 sequence is CSALQGSTEAFF. The CDR3 DNA sequence: TGCAGTGCACTTCAGGGGAGCACTGAAGCTTTCTTT.

The rearrangement uses TRBV4-2 and TRBJ2-7, with D perhaps TRBD1 (6 bases). The ends were cut back, 4 bases at V and 6 bases at J, with 19 bases in the middle. This CDR3 is 15 amino acids long. Germline CDR1 and CDR2: LGHNA and YNFKEQ. CDR3 region: CASSLPGQYPAEQYF. For the CDR3, the DNA is TGTGCCAGCAGCCTTCCCGGACAGTACCCGGCCGAGCAGTACTTC.

The J gene is TRBJ2-1, the V gene TRBV7-9; no definite D call. This CDR3 is built from 16 residues. V lost 4 bases and J 3 bases, leaving 16 bases between the germline ends. The germline V gene has CDR1 SEHNR and CDR2 FQNEAQ (reference sequence). CDR3 sequence (DNA): TGTGCCAGCAGCTCACTTGACCGCAAGGTCTACAATGAGCAGTTCTTC. Encoded protein: CASSSLDRKVYNEQFF. The full variable domain, in which reference TRBV7-9 and TRBJ2-1 provide the parts outside the CDR3, is DTGVSQNPRHKITKRGQNVTFRCDPISEHNRLYWYRQTLGQGPEFLTYFQNEAQLEKSRLLSDRFSAERPKGSFSTLEIQRTEQGDSAMYLCASSSLDRKVYNEQFFGPGTRLTVL.

A few counts support this clonotype. The chain has TRBV7-2 and TRBJ2-3; the match to TRBD2 covers 11 bases. CDR1 is SGHTA, CDR2 FQGNSA, per germline. The CDR3 loop spans 16 amino acids. Trimming removed 5 bases from V and 6 bases from J; junction bases left unmatched: 10. The CDR3 is CASSTTSGSPGDTQYF. CDR3 nucleotides: TGTGCCAGCAGCACAACTAGCGGGAGTCCGGGGGATACGCAGTATTTT. Based on the CDR3 plus reference TRBV7-2 and TRBJ2-3, the full variable domain is GAGVSQSPSNKVTEKGKDVELRCDPISGHTALYWYRQSLGQGLEFLIYFQGNSAPDKSGLPSDRFSAERTGGSVSTLTIQRTQQEDSAVYLCASSTTSGSPGDTQYFGPGTRLTVL.

This chain links TRBV9 with TRBJ1-2; D is possibly TRBD1 (6 bases). The CDR3 loop spans 15 amino acids. Germline loops: CDR1 SGDLS, CDR2 YYNGEE. The V and J ends lost 0 bases and 3 bases respectively, with 12 bases between them. This chain's CDR3 is CASSVVSEGDYGYTF. CDR3 in DNA: TGTGCCAGCAGCGTAGTCTCAGAGGGGGACTATGGCTACACCTTC.

The gene calls are TRBV12-3 or TRBV12-4 and TRBJ2-7; 8 nucleotides agree with TRBD2. The CDR3 has 15 amino acids. V was pared by 5 bases and J by 2 bases, with 8 bases of the junction left unmatched. The CDR3 loop reads CASSGRGGNTYEQYF. For the CDR3, the DNA is TGTGCCAGCAGTGGCCGGGGGGGTAACACCTACGAGCAGTACTTC.

The V gene is TRBV20-1, the J gene TRBJ2-1, with 12 positions matching TRBD2. This CDR3 contains 14 residues. J was trimmed by 10 bases and V by 3 bases; bases with no gene match: 7. The germline V gene encodes CDR1 DFQATT and CDR2 SNEGSKA (reference sequence). The CDR3 region is CSASSSGGGQEQFF. DNA of the CDR3: TGCAGTGCTAGTTCTAGCGGGGGGGGCCAAGAGCAGTTCTTC.